This TCR beta chain was sequenced for a study of cytomegalovirus exposure and HLA in healthy donors. The PCR used 60 Vbeta and 13 Jbeta primers. The table came from immunoSEQ multiplex PCR; TCRdb's copy has only in-frame clones and leaves some out. Altogether 80,000 to 95,000 clones are present, 75% to 80% being singletons, with the ten largest covering approximately 6%. The CDR3 runs 17 residues. Losses at the gene ends were 4 bases for V and 4 bases for J; bases not matched to a gene: 11. Germline CDR1 is MDHEN and CDR2 is SYDVKM. A note on this clone: Its cognate antigen is unknown.

Study-level results: Per a later analysis, HLA-associated TCR beta chains showed more clonal expansion than other, equally common TCR beta chains. Accurate prediction of HLA-A and HLA-B alleles (for most subjects) was reportedly achieved from TCR beta sequences.

The V call is TRBV28, the J call TRBJ1-2, with TRBD1 identical over 11 bases. Source material: PBMCs. The TCR was taken from a female donor in good health and CMV-seronegative. The CDR3 region has the DNA TGTGCCAGCAGTTCCCCGGGCGGGACAGGGGGTGGCTATGGCTACACCTTC. It codes for CASSSPGGTGGGYGYTF.